This T cell receptor (beta chain) derives from a study of blood T cell repertoires in COVID-19. Overall study context: The samples span acute and convalescent COVID-19 from the United States, Italy and Spain.

Original methodology: Reference gene primers were amplified, and this amplification served to estimate nucleated cell counts. Clones were sequenced by immunoSEQ multiplex PCR, and TCRdb holds only the in-frame ones, with some missing. The V and J calls and clone size are taken from that table; D and trimming were inferred from the DNA. The profile shows 250,000 to 300,000 clones, 80% to 90% of them singletons. This CDR3 region has 16 residues. V lost 0 bases and J 9 bases, leaving 15 bases between the germline ends. CDR1 MGHRA and CDR2 YSYEKL come from the germline V gene. The age range of participants was about 18 to 89 years, with residence in more than 20 US areas. Participant-reported clinical history was the basis for cohort assignment.

The sequenced sample consisted of PBMCs or T cells enriched from blood (not recorded which). V is TRBV4-1 and J is TRBJ1-6; no firm D call. The TCR sequence derives from a man aged 25 to 45 with acute COVID-19. The DNA for the CDR3 is TGCGCCAGCAGCCAAGATGTGGCACAGCTTGGTTCACCCCTCCACTTT. Protein: CASSQDVAQLGSPLHF.